This T cell receptor beta chain stems from a study of CD8 T cells in Susac syndrome. This clonotype has only one observation. Negative magnetic isolation gave CD8+ and CD4+ cells; FACS enriched CD8+ TEMRA. Roughly 0.45 to 1 ug RNA was reverse transcribed with random hexamers. The CDR3 of TCR beta was amplified by immunoSEQ multiplex PCR across 54 Vbeta and 13 Jbeta. TCRdb re-derived calls from the immunoSEQ multiplex PCR reads in MiXCR, one entry per CDR3 protein. In the table there are about 210,000 distinct CDR3 sequences, roughly 96% of which are singletons. Per the germline V gene, CDR1 is SQVTM and CDR2 is ANQGSEA. CDR3 length: 12 amino acids. The V and J ends lost 7 bases and 6 bases respectively, with 15 bases between them.

This TCR derives from a human donor with multiple sclerosis. Input material: CD4+ T cells from PBMCs. The gene calls are TRBV29-1 and TRBJ1-1; D is unresolved. CDR3 residues: CSAMASLAEAFF. CDR3 nucleotide sequence: TGCAGCGCCATGGCGTCTTTGGCTGAAGCTTTCTTT.